Described below is a single T cell receptor beta chain sequence and its context. Original data processing: Using reference gene primer amplification, nucleated cell counts were estimated. TCRdb keeps only in-frame clones here, not all; method: immunoSEQ multiplex PCR. D and trimming come from the DNA, and the V and J calls and clone size come from that table. The repertoire holds approximately 60,000 clones, with around four fifths as singletons. The entry originates in a study of blood T cell repertoires in COVID-19. Study at large: Acute and convalescent COVID-19 specimens originated in the United States, Italy and Spain. T cells, B-cell-depleted T cells, or PBMCs supplied cDNA or gDNA.

The germline CDR1 and CDR2 sequences are SGHRS and YFSETQ. The CDR3 is made up of 15 amino acids. The V end was cut by 0 bases, the J end by 0 bases, with 9 bases between. Sequencing input: peripheral blood. The source of this sequence is a man aged 80 or over with acute or convalescent COVID-19. The chain has TRBV5-1 and TRBJ2-5; D ambiguous. The CDR3 nucleotides are TGCGCCAGCAGCTTGGATCGTCTTTACCAAGAGACCCAGTACTTC. As protein: CASSLDRLYQETQYF.